This T cell receptor (beta chain) was recorded in a study of T cells in Graves' hyperthyroidism and ophthalmopathy. Amplification of TCR beta CDR3 regions was performed using RNA transcripts as template. Researchers ran a first-round RT-PCR on the TCR CDR3 using the HTBI primer set. Using its own MiXCR run on the multiplex PCR reads, TCRdb lists one record per CDR3 protein. This sample has approximately 600,000 distinct CDR3 sequences, with about 20% found just once. The study left out patients who had uncontrolled infection, other autoimmune disease, pregnancy or lactation. An approximately 10 ml volume of fresh peripheral blood provided the PBMCs. CDR1 is SGHDT, CDR2 YYEEEE, per germline. The CDR3 totals 15 residues. Deletions cut 1 base from V and 1 base from J, with 8 bases between.

The sample taken for sequencing was blood. This TCR came from a man aged 30 to 39 with Graves' ophthalmopathy. This sequence joins TRBV5-6 and TRBJ2-2, with D perhaps TRBD2 (6 bases). CDR3 coding DNA: TGTGCCAGCAGCTTGCCTAGCGAGAACACCGGGGAGCTGTTTTTT. It encodes CASSLPSENTGELFF.